Shown below are 30 T cell receptor beta chains from a single sample sequenced in a study of blood T cell repertoires in COVID-19 (dated by TCRdb to about 2020). The library was prepared using the immunoSEQ multiplex PCR assay. This immuneACCESS table, as held by TCRdb, lists in-frame sequences with V and J called but not all clones. Of the missing ones, under half trace to an unresolved V gene in checked studies; the others have no known cause. The sample has 100,000 to 150,000 clones on record, 88% of them singletons. The top ten constitute roughly 2.1% of the sample. Sequencing was carried out using peripheral blood. The receptors here all came from a man aged 65 to 85 with active COVID-19.

The genes are TRBV2 and TRBJ2-7; perhaps TRBD2 as D (5 bases). CDR1 and CDR2 (germline): SNHLY, FYNNEI. The V gene lost 6 bases and the J gene lost 3 bases, with 12 bases spanning the gap. The CDR3 loop spans 13 amino acids. The CDR3 coding sequence is TGTGCCAGCAGGGAGGTCCCCCACTACGAGCAGTACTTC. Protein sequence: CASREVPHYEQYF.

J is TRBJ2-4 and V is TRBV4-1, with 9 bases lining up with TRBD1. Trimming at V came to 2 bases and at J to 7 bases, leaving 9 bases not matched to a gene. Germline CDR1 is MGHRA and CDR2 is YSYEKL. This CDR3 region has 16 residues. CDR3 region: CASSQSGQGVSNIQYF. CDR3 nucleotides: TGCGCCAGCAGCCAATCGGGACAGGGTGTCTCGAACATTCAGTACTTC.

The V call is TRBV5-1, the J call TRBJ2-5; 7 bases are shared with TRBD2. The CDR3 has 15 amino acids. Germline V gene data show CDR1 as SGHRS and CDR2 as YFSETQ. The ends lost 4 bases at V and 4 bases at J; junction bases unmatched: 10. This chain's CDR3 is CASSTGGRRVETQYF. DNA of the CDR3: TGCGCCAGCAGCACGGGGGGAAGGAGGGTAGAGACCCAGTACTTC.

The gene calls are TRBV9 and TRBJ2-3; 7 positions match TRBD2. Trimming at V came to 0 bases and at J to 4 bases, leaving 5 bases not matched to a gene. Germline loops: CDR1 SGDLS, CDR2 YYNGEE. CDR3 length: 15 amino acids. The CDR3 nucleotides read TGTGCCAGCAGCGTAGCGGCGGGAGCCGCAGATACGCAGTATTTT. Amino acids: CASSVAAGAADTQYF.

This chain links TRBV18 with TRBJ1-5; D uncertain. V dropped 2 bases and J dropped 7 bases, with 9 bases sitting between them. From germline, CDR1 is KGHSH and CDR2 LQKENI. The CDR3 sequence is 13 residues long. CDR3 sequence: CASSPTGSQPQHF. Written as DNA, the CDR3 is TGTGCCAGCTCACCAACGGGGAGCCAGCCCCAGCATTTT.

The rearrangement uses TRBV3-1 (or the pseudogene TRBV3-2) and TRBJ2-2; D may be TRBD1 (5 bases). Germline V gene lookup returns CDR1 LGHDT and CDR2 YNNKEL (reference sequence). This CDR3 is built from 14 residues. Between the trimmed V and J ends, which lost 1 base and 4 bases, there was a span of 7 bases. Here the CDR3 DNA reads TGTGCCAGCAGCCAAGGACAGTTCACCGGGGAGCTGTTTTTT. It codes for CASSQGQFTGELFF.

The rearrangement uses TRBV4-1 and TRBJ2-5, with D possibly being TRBD2 (5 bases). Germline V gene sequence: CDR1 MGHRA, CDR2 YSYEKL. V lost 1 base and J 2 bases, leaving 17 bases between the germline ends. The length of the CDR3 is 17 residues. The DNA of the CDR3 is TGCGCCAGCAGCCAAGCCCAAAGCGCTAGCCGACAAGAGACCCAGTACTTC. It yields the protein CASSQAQSASRQETQYF.

The chain employs TRBV6-4 and TRBJ2-6, with D unclear. Germline CDR1 reads MRHNA; CDR2 reads SNTAGT. The CDR3 consists of 15 residues. The V end lost 7 bases, the J end lost 1 base, and 11 bases lay between the germline ends. The CDR3 region has the DNA TGTGCCAGCACCGATACCGGGTCTGGGGCCAACGTCCTGACTTTC. This translates into CASTDTGSGANVLTF.

CDR3 loop: CASSSPTLGVGEQFF. CDR3 sequence (DNA): TGTGCCAGCAGTTCCCCGACCCTGGGAGTCGGTGAGCAGTTCTTC. The genes are TRBV28 and TRBJ2-1; TRBD2 might be the D (5 bases). CDR1 and CDR2 (germline): MDHEN, SYDVKM. The CDR3 has 15 residues. Trimming left V 4 bases short and J 9 bases short, with 19 bases between.

This sequence joins TRBV2 and TRBJ2-1; 7 bases line up with TRBD2. V shed 5 bases and J 5 bases; nucleotides not matched to a gene: 9. This CDR3 region has 15 residues. Germline loops: CDR1 SNHLY, CDR2 FYNNEI. CDR3 DNA sequence: TGTGCCAGCAGTTCTAGCGGAGGAGGGAACAATGAGCAGTTCTTC. It yields the protein CASSSSGGGNNEQFF. The whole variable domain, remainder taken from reference TRBV2 and TRBJ2-1, is EPEVTQTPSHQVTQMGQEVILRCVPISNHLYFYWYRQILGQKVEFLVSFYNNEISEKSEIFDDQFSVERPDGSNFTLKIRSTKLEDSAMYFCASSSSGGGNNEQFFGPGTRLTVL.

The chain uses TRBV6-5 and TRBJ2-3; tentative D call: TRBD1 (5 bases). This CDR3 has 14 residues. The V end was cut by 5 bases, the J end by 1 base, with 10 bases between. Germline V CDR1 and CDR2: MNHEY, SVGAGI. The CDR3 bases are TGTGCCAGCAGTACTCTACAGGGCACAGATACGCAGTATTTT. The encoded protein is CASSTLQGTDTQYF.

The chain is built from TRBV2 and TRBJ2-7; D is undetermined. This CDR3 has 14 residues. The germline V gene has CDR1 SNHLY and CDR2 FYNNEI. Between the trimmed V and J ends, which lost 6 bases and 2 bases, there was a span of 14 bases. The chain's CDR3 is CASSDVTDPYEQYF. CDR3 DNA: TGTGCCAGCAGCGACGTAACAGACCCCTACGAGCAGTACTTC.

This rearrangement joins TRBV19 to TRBJ2-3; 11 bases are a match to TRBD1. The CDR3 totals 16 residues. From germline, CDR1 is LNHDA and CDR2 SQIVND (reference sequence). V lost 5 bases and J lost 2; bases outside the gene matches: 6. The CDR3 DNA sequence: TGTGCCAGTAGTCGCGGACAGGGGGCGACCACAGATACGCAGTATTTT. Protein: CASSRGQGATTDTQYF.

The CDR3 nucleotides are TGCGCCAGCAGCCAAGGACTAGCGGGATCCCAAAACATTCAGTACTTC. Amino acids: CASSQGLAGSQNIQYF. This chain connects TRBV4-3 to TRBJ2-4, with 11 bases fitting TRBD2. The germline gives CDR1 LGHNA, CDR2 YSLEER. There are 16 residues in the CDR3. The J segment lost 5 bases and the V segment lost 1 base, leaving 4 bases of the junction unmatched.

The chain has TRBV30 and TRBJ1-1; unclear D gene. V was cut by 0 bases and J by 0 bases, with 8 bases left in between. The germline gives CDR1 GTSNPN, CDR2 SVGIG (reference sequence). This CDR3 comprises 14 residues. The CDR3 region has the DNA TGTGCCTGGAGTGTGGGCAATCTGAACACTGAAGCTTTCTTT. Amino acid sequence: CAWSVGNLNTEAFF.

The chain links TRBV12-2 to TRBJ2-3; the table's D gene call, TRBD1, was not cross checked with the DNA. TRBV12-2 has pseudogene status. CDR3 length equals 16 residues. The DNA of the CDR3 is TGTGCAAGTCGCTTAGGAGACAGGGTCTGGCCAGATACGCAGTATTTT. Its translation is CASRLGDRVWPDTQYF.

The gene calls are TRBV3-1 (or the pseudogene TRBV3-2) and TRBJ2-5; no clear D gene. The V and J ends lost 0 bases and 5 bases respectively, with 4 bases between them. Germline CDR1 reads LGHDT; CDR2 reads YNNKEL (reference sequence). The CDR3 extends over 12 amino acids. CDR3 coding DNA: TGTGCCAGCAGCCAAGAACGGGAGACCCAGTACTTC. This gives the protein CASSQERETQYF.

As for this clone: Distinct nucleotide sequences in the sample also encode this CDR3. The gene calls are TRBV7-9 and TRBJ1-1, with 7 positions matching TRBD1. After removal of 5 bases from V and 2 bases from J, the junction contained 2 bases not matched to a gene. Germline V lookup: CDR1 SEHNR, CDR2 FQNEAQ (reference sequence). The CDR3 runs to 13 residues. The CDR3 here is CASSQGVNTEAFF. CDR3 DNA: TGTGCCAGCAGCCAGGGGGTTAACACTGAAGCTTTCTTT.

V and J are TRBV5-4 and TRBJ2-7; a weak D match, TRBD2 (5 bases). V gave up 2 bases and J gave up 2 bases, with 14 bases separating them. The CDR3 loop spans 15 amino acids. Germline lookup yields CDR1 SGHNT and CDR2 YYREEE (reference sequence). CDR3 DNA sequence: TGTGCCAGCAGCTTTGCGTTAGGACTGACCTACGAGCAGTACTTC. This codes for CASSFALGLTYEQYF. Filled out from reference TRBV5-4 and TRBJ2-7, the complete variable domain reads ETGVTQSPTHLIKTRGQQVTLRCSSQSGHNTVSWYQQALGQGPQFIFQYYREEENGRGNFPPRFSGLQFPNYSSELNVNALELDDSALYLCASSFALGLTYEQYFGPGTRLTVT.

A few counts support this clone. The chain couples TRBV28 to TRBJ2-7; 7 positions match TRBD2. Germline V CDR1 and CDR2: MDHEN, SYDVKM. V dropped 3 bases and J dropped 5; count of bases not matched to a gene: 10. CDR3 size: 15 residues. CDR3 DNA sequence: TGTGCCAGCAGTTTCGGGGGGAGTTCCTACGACGAGCAGTACTTC. Its translation: CASSFGGSSYDEQYF.

V usage is TRBV6-5 and J usage is TRBJ2-2; 9 bases are shared with TRBD1. The length of the CDR3 is 15 residues. Germline CDR1 MNHEY, CDR2 SVGAGI. V lost 7 bases to trimming and J lost 4 bases; unmatched junction nucleotides: 7. The CDR3 reads CASTPDRGSTGELFF. In DNA, the CDR3 is TGTGCCAGCACCCCGGACAGGGGAAGCACCGGGGAGCTGTTTTTT.

This chain connects TRBV10-3 to TRBJ2-5; a possible D gene is TRBD2 (5 bases). Trimming stripped 4 bases from V and 2 bases from J, with 8 bases between. The CDR3 is 13 residues long. Per the germline V gene, CDR1 is ENHRY and CDR2 is SYGVKD. DNA for the CDR3: TGTGCCATCAGTGGAGCGGATCAAGAGACCCAGTACTTC. Its protein is CAISGADQETQYF.

This chain links TRBV29-1 with TRBJ1-2; D perhaps matches TRBD1 (5 bases). This CDR3 region has 14 residues. Per germline, CDR1 SQVTM and CDR2 ANQGSEA. The ends were cut back, 0 bases at V and 7 bases at J, with 15 bases in the middle. The CDR3 region is CSVEELGRVLGYTF. In DNA, the CDR3 is TGCAGCGTTGAAGAATTGGGCAGGGTTCTTGGCTACACCTTC.

The rearrangement joins TRBV11-2 to TRBJ2-1, with 13 bases lining up with TRBD2. V lost 5 bases, J lost 8 bases, and 6 bases stayed unmatched. CDR1 SGHAT and CDR2 FQNNGV come from the germline V gene. The length of the CDR3 is 15 residues. The CDR3 DNA is TGTGCCAGCAGCCCCCGGACTAGCGGGAGCGATGAGCAGTTCTTC. Amino acids: CASSPRTSGSDEQFF.

J is TRBJ2-7 and V is TRBV28; D perhaps matches TRBD1 (5 bases). The CDR3 extends over 17 amino acids. V lost 4 bases, J lost 2 bases, and 21 bases lay in between. Per germline, CDR1 MDHEN and CDR2 SYDVKM. In DNA form, the CDR3 reads TGTGCCAGCAGTTCAGTACAGGAGTTGAACGGGCCCTACGAGCAGTACTTC. Amino acids: CASSSVQELNGPYEQYF.

The rearrangement links TRBV4-2 to TRBJ2-7, with 9 bases aligning to TRBD2. This CDR3 has 19 residues. CDR1 and CDR2 (germline): LGHNA, YNFKEQ. V trimming: 1 base; J trimming: 4 bases; junction bases outside the gene matches: 17. The DNA for the CDR3 is TGTGCCAGCAGCCAAGTAACTAGCGGGCCAGAGGGTTTCATTTACGAGCAGTACTTC. This sequence encodes CASSQVTSGPEGFIYEQYF.

The rearrangement links TRBV5-4 to TRBJ2-4, with a possible D match to TRBD1 (6 bases). Germline values: CDR1 SGHNT, CDR2 YYREEE (reference sequence). There are 14 residues in the CDR3. The ends were cut back, 4 bases at V and 1 base at J, with 9 bases in the middle. The DNA for the CDR3 is TGTGCCAGCAGCCCTACAGGGGCCAAAAACATTCAGTACTTC. It is translated as CASSPTGAKNIQYF.

The chain links TRBV7-8 to TRBJ1-1, with 8 bases lining up with TRBD1. Germline CDR1 is SGHVS and CDR2 is FQNEAQ. Losses at the gene ends were 5 bases for V and 1 base for J; bases not matched to a gene: 15. The CDR3 is made up of 18 amino acids. The CDR3 here is CASSPRGGRGRTNTEAFF. In DNA form, the CDR3 reads TGTGCCAGCAGCCCTAGAGGGGGCAGGGGGCGAACGAACACTGAAGCTTTCTTT.

V is TRBV7-2 and J is TRBJ2-1, with D hard to call. The germline V gene encodes CDR1 SGHTA and CDR2 FQGNSA. The CDR3 runs 15 residues. Trimming pared 2 bases from V and 0 bases from J, leaving 8 bases between. Here the CDR3 reads CASSLIIFSYNEQFF. Written as DNA, the CDR3 is TGTGCCAGCAGCTTAATAATCTTCTCCTACAATGAGCAGTTCTTC.

The gene calls are TRBV12-3 or TRBV12-4 and TRBJ1-2; a weak D match, TRBD1 (5 bases). This CDR3 contains 13 residues. The ends were cut back, 5 bases at V and 10 bases at J, with 17 bases in the middle. CDR3 in amino acids: CASSPLPGTIYTF. CDR3 DNA: TGTGCCAGCAGTCCTCTCCCAGGGACTATCTACACCTTC.